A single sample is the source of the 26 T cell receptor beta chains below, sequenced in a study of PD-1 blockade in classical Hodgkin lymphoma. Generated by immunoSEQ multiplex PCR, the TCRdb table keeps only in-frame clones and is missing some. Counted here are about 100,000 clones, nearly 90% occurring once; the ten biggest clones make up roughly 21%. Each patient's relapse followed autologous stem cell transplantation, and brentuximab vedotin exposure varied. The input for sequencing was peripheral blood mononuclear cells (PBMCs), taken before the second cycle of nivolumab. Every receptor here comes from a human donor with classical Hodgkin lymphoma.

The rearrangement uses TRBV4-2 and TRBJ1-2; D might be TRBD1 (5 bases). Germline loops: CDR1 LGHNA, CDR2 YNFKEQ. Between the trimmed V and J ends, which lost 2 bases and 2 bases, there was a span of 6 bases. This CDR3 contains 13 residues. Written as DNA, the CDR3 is TGTGCCAGCAGCCAAACAGGAAACTATGGCTACACCTTC. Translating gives CASSQTGNYGYTF.

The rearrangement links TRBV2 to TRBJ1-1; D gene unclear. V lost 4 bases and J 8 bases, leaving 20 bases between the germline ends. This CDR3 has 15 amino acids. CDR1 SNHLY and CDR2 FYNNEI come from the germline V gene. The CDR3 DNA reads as TGTGCCAGCAGTGCCCTCAAGGGTGGGCCGGGGGAAGCTTTCTTT. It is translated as CASSALKGGPGEAFF.

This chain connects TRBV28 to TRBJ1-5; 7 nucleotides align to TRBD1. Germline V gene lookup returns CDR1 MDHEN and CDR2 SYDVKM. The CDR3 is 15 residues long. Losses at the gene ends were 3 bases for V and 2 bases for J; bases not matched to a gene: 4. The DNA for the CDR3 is TGTGCCAGCAGTTTGAGGGGGCTTGGCAATCAGCCCCAGCATTTT. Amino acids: CASSLRGLGNQPQHF.

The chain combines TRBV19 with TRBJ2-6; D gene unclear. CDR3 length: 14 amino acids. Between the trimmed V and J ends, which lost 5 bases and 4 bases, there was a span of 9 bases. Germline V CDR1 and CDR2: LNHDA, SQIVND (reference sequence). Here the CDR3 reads CASSQVTGANVLTF. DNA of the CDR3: TGTGCCAGTAGTCAGGTAACCGGGGCCAACGTCCTGACTTTC. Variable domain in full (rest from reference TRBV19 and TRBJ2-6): DGGITQSPKYLFRKEGQNVTLSCEQNLNHDAMYWYRQDPGQGLRLIYYSQIVNDFQKGDIAEGYSVSREKKESFPLTVTSAQKNPTAFYLCASSQVTGANVLTFGAGSRLTVL.

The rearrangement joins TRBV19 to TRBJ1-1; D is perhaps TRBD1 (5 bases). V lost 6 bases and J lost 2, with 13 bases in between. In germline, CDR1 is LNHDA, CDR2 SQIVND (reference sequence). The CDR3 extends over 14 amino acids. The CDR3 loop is CASRTGVLNTEAFF. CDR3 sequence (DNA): TGTGCCAGTAGGACGGGGGTTCTAAACACTGAAGCTTTCTTT.

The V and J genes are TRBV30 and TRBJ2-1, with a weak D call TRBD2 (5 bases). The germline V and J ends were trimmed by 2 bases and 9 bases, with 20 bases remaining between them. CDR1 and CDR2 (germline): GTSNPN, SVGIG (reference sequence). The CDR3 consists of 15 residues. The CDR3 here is CAWSSEASSNSEQFF. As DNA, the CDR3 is TGTGCCTGGAGTTCGGAGGCTAGCTCTAACAGTGAGCAGTTCTTC.

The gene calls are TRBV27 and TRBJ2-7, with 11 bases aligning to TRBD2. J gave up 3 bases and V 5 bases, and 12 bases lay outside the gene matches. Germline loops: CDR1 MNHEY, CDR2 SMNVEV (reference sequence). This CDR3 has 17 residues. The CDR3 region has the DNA TGTGCCAGCAGTAGGACAACTAGCGGGAGTGAAAGCTACGAGCAGTACTTC. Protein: CASSRTTSGSESYEQYF.

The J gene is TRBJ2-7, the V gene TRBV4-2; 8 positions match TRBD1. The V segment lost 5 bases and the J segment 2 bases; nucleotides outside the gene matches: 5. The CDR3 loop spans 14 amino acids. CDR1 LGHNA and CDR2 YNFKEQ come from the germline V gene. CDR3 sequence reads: CASSAQGATYEQYF. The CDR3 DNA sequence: TGTGCCAGCAGCGCGCAGGGGGCCACCTACGAGCAGTACTTC.

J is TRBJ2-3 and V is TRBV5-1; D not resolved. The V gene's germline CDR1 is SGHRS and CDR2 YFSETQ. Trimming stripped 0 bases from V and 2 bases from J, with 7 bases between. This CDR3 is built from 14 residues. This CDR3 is CASSLAGPTDTQYF. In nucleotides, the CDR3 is TGCGCCAGCAGCTTGGCCGGCCCCACAGATACGCAGTATTTT.

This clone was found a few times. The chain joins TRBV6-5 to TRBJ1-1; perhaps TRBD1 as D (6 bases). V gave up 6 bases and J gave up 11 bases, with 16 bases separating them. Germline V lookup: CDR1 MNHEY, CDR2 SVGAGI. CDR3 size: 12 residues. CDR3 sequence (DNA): TGTGCCAGCAGACAGGGAGGTAGTGTTGCTTTCTTT. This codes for CASRQGGSVAFF.

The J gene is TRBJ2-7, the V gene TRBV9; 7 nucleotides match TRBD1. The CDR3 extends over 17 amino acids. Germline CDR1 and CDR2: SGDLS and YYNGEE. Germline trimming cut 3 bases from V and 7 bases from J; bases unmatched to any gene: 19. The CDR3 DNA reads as TGTGCCAGCAGCGCGAGCTTTGACAGGGCGTCCATCTGGGAGCAGTACTTC. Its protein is CASSASFDRASIWEQYF. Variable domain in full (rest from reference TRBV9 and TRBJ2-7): DSGVTQTPKHLITATGQRVTLRCSPRSGDLSVYWYQQSLDQGLQFLIQYYNGEERAKGNILERFSAQQFPDLHSELNLSSLELGDSALYFCASSASFDRASIWEQYFGPGTRLTVT.

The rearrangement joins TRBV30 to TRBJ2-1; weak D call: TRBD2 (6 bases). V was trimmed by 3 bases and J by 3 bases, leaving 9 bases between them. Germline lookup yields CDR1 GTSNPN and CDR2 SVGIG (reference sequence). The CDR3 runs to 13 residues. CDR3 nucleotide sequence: TGTGCCTGGAGGGACTATCTCTACAATGAGCAGTTCTTC. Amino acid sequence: CAWRDYLYNEQFF.

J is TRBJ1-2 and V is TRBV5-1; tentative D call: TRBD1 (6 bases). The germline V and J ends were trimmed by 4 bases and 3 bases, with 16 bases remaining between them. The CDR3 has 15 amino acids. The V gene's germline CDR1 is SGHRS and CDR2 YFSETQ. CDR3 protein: CASSGVGGAHYGYTF. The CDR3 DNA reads TGCGCCAGCAGCGGAGTTGGGGGGGCTCACTATGGCTACACCTTC.

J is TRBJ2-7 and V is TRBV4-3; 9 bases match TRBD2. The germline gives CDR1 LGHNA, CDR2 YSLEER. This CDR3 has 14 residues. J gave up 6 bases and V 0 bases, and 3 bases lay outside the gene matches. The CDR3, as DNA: TGCGCCAGCAGCCAAGAGGAAGCGGGGGGCGAGCAGTACTTC. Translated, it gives CASSQEEAGGEQYF.

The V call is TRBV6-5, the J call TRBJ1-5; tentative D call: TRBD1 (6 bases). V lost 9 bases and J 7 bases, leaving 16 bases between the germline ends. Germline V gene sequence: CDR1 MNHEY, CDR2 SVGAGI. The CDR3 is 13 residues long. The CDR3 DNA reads TGTGCCAGTAAGCACAGGGAGGGCCAGCCCCAGCATTTT. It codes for CASKHREGQPQHF.

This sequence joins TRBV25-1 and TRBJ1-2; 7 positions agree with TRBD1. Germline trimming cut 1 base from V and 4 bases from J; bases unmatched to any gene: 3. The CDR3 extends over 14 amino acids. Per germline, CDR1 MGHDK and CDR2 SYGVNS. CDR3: CASSELRQGYGYTF. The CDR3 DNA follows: TGTGCCAGCAGTGAATTAAGACAGGGCTATGGCTACACCTTC.

This CDR3 reads CSVHDRADTEAFF. The CDR3 DNA follows: TGCAGCGTTCACGACAGGGCGGACACTGAAGCTTTCTTT. The chain uses TRBV29-1 and TRBJ1-1, with TRBD1 matching 7 bases. CDR1 is SQVTM, CDR2 ANQGSEA, per germline. Trimming at V came to 5 bases and at J to 3 bases, leaving 6 bases not matched to a gene. The CDR3 runs 13 residues.

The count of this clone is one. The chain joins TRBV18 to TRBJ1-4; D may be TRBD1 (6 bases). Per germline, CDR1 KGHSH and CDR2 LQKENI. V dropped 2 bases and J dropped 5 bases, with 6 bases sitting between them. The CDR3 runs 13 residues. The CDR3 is CASSPGGNEKLFF. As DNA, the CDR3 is TGTGCCAGCTCACCAGGGGGCAATGAAAAACTGTTTTTT.

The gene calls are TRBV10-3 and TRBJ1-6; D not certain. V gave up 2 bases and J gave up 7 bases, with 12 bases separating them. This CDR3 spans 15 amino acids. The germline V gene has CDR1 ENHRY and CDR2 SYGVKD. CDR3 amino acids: CAISEEVPRNSPLHF. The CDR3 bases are TGTGCCATCAGTGAGGAGGTCCCGAGGAATTCACCCCTCCACTTT.

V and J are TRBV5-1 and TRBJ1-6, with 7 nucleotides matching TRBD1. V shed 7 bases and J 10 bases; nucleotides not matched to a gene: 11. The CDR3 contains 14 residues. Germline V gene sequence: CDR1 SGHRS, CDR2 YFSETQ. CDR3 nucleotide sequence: TGCGCCAGCTTTAACGACAGGGAGAACTCACCCCTCCACTTT. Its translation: CASFNDRENSPLHF. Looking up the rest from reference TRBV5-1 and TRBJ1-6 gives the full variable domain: KAGVTQTPRYLIKTRGQQVTLSCSPISGHRSVSWYQQTPGQGLQFLFEYFSETQRNKGNFPGRFSGRQFSNSRSEMNVSTLELGDSALYLCASFNDRENSPLHFGNGTRLTVT.

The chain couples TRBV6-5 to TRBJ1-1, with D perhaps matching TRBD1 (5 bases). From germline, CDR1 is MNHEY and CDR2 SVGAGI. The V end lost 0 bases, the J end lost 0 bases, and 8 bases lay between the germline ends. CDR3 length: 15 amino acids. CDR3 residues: CASSYSGGMNTEAFF. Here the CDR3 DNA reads TGTGCCAGCAGTTACTCGGGGGGTATGAACACTGAAGCTTTCTTT.

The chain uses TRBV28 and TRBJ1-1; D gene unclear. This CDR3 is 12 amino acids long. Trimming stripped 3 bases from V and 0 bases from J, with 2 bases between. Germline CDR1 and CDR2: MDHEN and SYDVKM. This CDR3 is CASSLVNTEAFF. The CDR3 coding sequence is TGTGCCAGCAGTTTGGTGAACACTGAAGCTTTCTTT. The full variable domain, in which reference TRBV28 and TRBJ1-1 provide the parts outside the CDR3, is DVKVTQSSRYLVKRTGEKVFLECVQDMDHENMFWYRQDPGLGLRLIYFSYDVKMKEKGDIPEGYSVSREKKERFSLILESASTNQTSMYLCASSLVNTEAFFGQGTRLTVV.

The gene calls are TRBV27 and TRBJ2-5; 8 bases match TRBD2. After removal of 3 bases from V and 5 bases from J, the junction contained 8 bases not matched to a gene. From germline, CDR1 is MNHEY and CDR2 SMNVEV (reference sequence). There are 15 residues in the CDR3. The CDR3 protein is CASSFGTGGSETQYF. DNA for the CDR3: TGTGCCAGCAGTTTTGGTACGGGAGGGTCTGAGACCCAGTACTTC.

The CDR3 region has the DNA TGTGCCAGCAGTGATTGGGCGGACGAGCAGTACTTC. Protein: CASSDWADEQYF. J is TRBJ2-7 and V is TRBV6-4, with unresolved D. The CDR3 is 12 residues long. V lost 3 bases and J lost 5, with 8 bases in between. Germline V gene lookup returns CDR1 MRHNA and CDR2 SNTAGT.

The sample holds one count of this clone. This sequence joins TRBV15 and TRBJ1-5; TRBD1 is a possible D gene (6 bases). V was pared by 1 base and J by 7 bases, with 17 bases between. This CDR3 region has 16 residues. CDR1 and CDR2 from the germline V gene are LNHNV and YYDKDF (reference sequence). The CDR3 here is CATSRVTLGGYQPQHF. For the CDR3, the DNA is TGTGCCACCAGCAGAGTCACGTTGGGGGGCTACCAGCCCCAGCATTTT.

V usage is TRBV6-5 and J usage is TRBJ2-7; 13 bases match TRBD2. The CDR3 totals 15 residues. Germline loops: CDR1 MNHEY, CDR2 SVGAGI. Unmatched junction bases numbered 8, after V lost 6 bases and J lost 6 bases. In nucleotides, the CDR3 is TGTGCCAGCAGCCTTGAGGGACTAGCGGGAATCGAGCAGTACTTC. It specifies CASSLEGLAGIEQYF.